This T cell receptor (beta chain) was found in a study of T cell clonality in common variable immunodeficiency. This CDR3 region has 13 residues. The V gene end was trimmed by 3 bases and the J gene end by 7 bases; junction bases not matched to a gene: 3. Germline V gene sequence: CDR1 SGHTA, CDR2 FQGNSA. Control and CVID samples contributed equal amounts of genomic DNA. The protocol was immunoSEQ multiplex PCR, while the TCRdb copy is restricted to in-frame clones and leaves out a portion. The sample gives roughly 58,000 clones, none seen only once, and the top ten clones hold 5% to 7%. This clone was picked up many times. The CDR3 is cut off 3 residues early in the read; its end comes from the germline J gene.

This clonotype originated in a person aged 18 to 70 in good health. The rearrangement uses TRBV7-2 and TRBJ1-1, with 9 positions matching TRBD1. The sample was peripheral blood mononuclear cells. The CDR3 DNA, read in part, is TGTGCCAGCAGCTTCGGGACAGGGAGTGAA. Translating it yields CASSFGTGSE. The full CDR3 sequence reads CASSFGTGSEAFF.